The rows below give T cell receptor beta chains drawn from one sample of a study of regulatory T cells in long-lasting Graves disease. TCRdb processed the multiplex PCR reads anew with MiXCR; each CDR3 protein has one entry. The data show around 400,000 distinct CDR3 sequences, roughly a sixth seen once. The input for sequencing was peripheral blood mononuclear cells (PBMCs), taken at new diagnosis, from a patient treated with antithyroid drugs. The receptor source for this set is a female donor with Graves disease. CDR3s include the opening cysteine and the closing phenylalanine or tryptophan. A D gene is named only where the DNA matches it firmly. Clone size is shown for a subset of rows, as once, few, many or a class of expanded clone.

v_call: TRBV10-3; j_call: TRBJ1-3; clone_size: -; d_call: -; cdr3_nt: TGTGCCATCAGTGAAATTTCTGGAAACACCATATATTTT; cdr3_aa: CAISEISGNTIYF
v_call: TRBV11-1; j_call: TRBJ2-1; clone_size: many; d_call: -; cdr3_nt: TGTGCCAGCAGCTGGCGGGTGGCGGCTGAGCAGTTCTTC; cdr3_aa: CASSWRVAAEQFF
v_call: TRBV7-2; j_call: TRBJ2-3; clone_size: -; d_call: TRBD2; cdr3_nt: TGTGCCAGCGGACCCGGCATTAGCGGGAACACAGATACGCAGTATTTT; cdr3_aa: CASGPGISGNTDTQYF
v_call: TRBV24-1; j_call: TRBJ2-3; clone_size: -; d_call: -; cdr3_nt: TGTGCCACCAGTGATCCGGGACACCCGTCGTTCCCAGATACGCAGTATTTT; cdr3_aa: CATSDPGHPSFPDTQYF
v_call: TRBV11-1; j_call: TRBJ2-3; clone_size: many; d_call: -; cdr3_nt: TGTGCCAGCAGCTCTTTTATTCGGACAGACAACACAGATACGCAGTATTTT; cdr3_aa: CASSSFIRTDNTDTQYF
v_call: TRBV6-9; j_call: TRBJ2-2; clone_size: -; d_call: -; cdr3_nt: TGTGCCAGCAGTTACCTGGTTTCGGGAGTATCCACCGGGGAGCTGTTTTTT; cdr3_aa: CASSYLVSGVSTGELFF
v_call: TRBV7-9; j_call: TRBJ2-6; clone_size: few; d_call: TRBD1; cdr3_nt: TGTGCCAGCACTCAGGGGGACAGGGCCCTTGGTGGGGCCAACGTCCTGACTTTC; cdr3_aa: CASTQGDRALGGANVLTF
v_call: TRBV3-1; j_call: TRBJ2-1; clone_size: many; d_call: TRBD1; cdr3_nt: TGTGCCAGCAGCTTCCCCGGGACAGGGAGTGGCAATGAGCAGTTCTTC; cdr3_aa: CASSFPGTGSGNEQFF
v_call: TRBV5-5; j_call: TRBJ2-5; clone_size: -; d_call: -; cdr3_nt: TGTGCCAGCAGCTTGGGGGCAATCGGTGGAGGGGGCGTTGCTAATAAAGAGACCCAGTACTTC; cdr3_aa: CASSLGAIGGGGVANKETQYF
v_call: TRBV29-1; j_call: TRBJ1-2; clone_size: few; d_call: -; cdr3_nt: TGCAGCGTTGATTCTGGGACAACTAACTATGGCTACACCTTC; cdr3_aa: CSVDSGTTNYGYTF
v_call: TRBV27; j_call: TRBJ2-3; clone_size: -; d_call: TRBD2; cdr3_nt: TGTGCCAGCAGTACCAAAAACCTCAGGACTAGCGGGGGGCAGCTCGATACGCAGTATTTT; cdr3_aa: CASSTKNLRTSGGQLDTQYF
v_call: TRBV28; j_call: TRBJ1-2; clone_size: many; d_call: TRBD1; cdr3_nt: TGTGCCAGCAGTTTACTTCGGACAGGATTGGGCTACACCTTC; cdr3_aa: CASSLLRTGLGYTF
v_call: TRBV4-1; j_call: TRBJ1-3; clone_size: -; d_call: -; cdr3_nt: TGCGCCAGCAGCCAAGTGCCTCCGTACGGCTCTGGAAACACCATATATTTT; cdr3_aa: CASSQVPPYGSGNTIYF
v_call: TRBV10-3; j_call: TRBJ2-3; clone_size: many; d_call: TRBD1; cdr3_nt: TGTGCCATCAGTGGGGGACAGGGCACAGATACGCAGTATTTT; cdr3_aa: CAISGGQGTDTQYF
v_call: TRBV10-3; j_call: TRBJ2-5; clone_size: -; d_call: -; cdr3_nt: TGTGCCATCAGCCCGGGAGAGGGCCCGGAGACCCAGTACTTC; cdr3_aa: CAISPGEGPETQYF
v_call: TRBV6-2/TRBV6-3; j_call: TRBJ2-7; clone_size: -; d_call: TRBD2; cdr3_nt: TGTGCCATACATACCGGGGGGGCTAGCGGGTACGAGCAGTACTTC; cdr3_aa: CAIHTGGASGYEQYF
v_call: TRBV15; j_call: TRBJ1-1; clone_size: many; d_call: -; cdr3_nt: TGTGCCACCAGCAGAGATGTCAGTGGTAGTACTGAAGCTTTCTTT; cdr3_aa: CATSRDVSGSTEAFF
v_call: TRBV7-2; j_call: TRBJ2-7; clone_size: many; d_call: -; cdr3_nt: TGTGCCAGCAGCTTTTTAGGGGGTGGGGCAGCGAGAACCTACGAGCAGTACTTC; cdr3_aa: CASSFLGGGAARTYEQYF
v_call: TRBV9; j_call: TRBJ2-1; clone_size: many; d_call: -; cdr3_nt: TGTGCCAGCAGCCTACAAATGGGCTACAATGAGCAGTTCTTC; cdr3_aa: CASSLQMGYNEQFF
v_call: TRBV7-6; j_call: TRBJ1-5; clone_size: many; d_call: -; cdr3_nt: TGTGCCAGCAGCTCACGCGCCGACAGCACAAATCAGCCCCAGCATTTT; cdr3_aa: CASSSRADSTNQPQHF
v_call: TRBV28; j_call: TRBJ2-7; clone_size: many; d_call: -; cdr3_nt: TGTGCCAGCACACAGGGAAGTATCTACGAGCAGTACTTC; cdr3_aa: CASTQGSIYEQYF
v_call: TRBV19; j_call: TRBJ2-2; clone_size: many; d_call: -; cdr3_nt: TGTGCCAGCCAAGGCCAGGGCTACACCGGGGAGCTGTTTTTT; cdr3_aa: CASQGQGYTGELFF
v_call: TRBV30; j_call: TRBJ2-5; clone_size: many; d_call: TRBD2; cdr3_nt: TGTGCCACTAGCGGGAGGCACGAGACCCAGTACTTC; cdr3_aa: CATSGRHETQYF
v_call: TRBV9; j_call: TRBJ2-5; clone_size: many; d_call: -; cdr3_nt: TGTGCCAGCAGCGTAGATCAGGACCAAGAGACCCAGTACTTC; cdr3_aa: CASSVDQDQETQYF
v_call: TRBV6-1; j_call: TRBJ1-5; clone_size: -; d_call: -; cdr3_nt: TGTGCCAGCAGACGGACAGCTAATAGCAATCAGCCCCAGCATTTT; cdr3_aa: CASRRTANSNQPQHF
v_call: TRBV5-1; j_call: TRBJ1-1; clone_size: -; d_call: -; cdr3_nt: TGCGCCAGCAGCTTCCAAGACGGGAACACTGAAGCTTTCTTT; cdr3_aa: CASSFQDGNTEAFF
v_call: TRBV10-3; j_call: TRBJ2-5; clone_size: many; d_call: TRBD2; cdr3_nt: TGTGCCATCAGTGAGTCGTGGCGGGAGGAGGAGACCCAGTACTTC; cdr3_aa: CAISESWREEETQYF
v_call: TRBV18; j_call: TRBJ1-2; clone_size: -; d_call: -; cdr3_nt: TGTGCCAGCTCACCACAGCAAGAAACAGGCCAAGCTAACTATGGCTACACCTTC; cdr3_aa: CASSPQQETGQANYGYTF
v_call: TRBV7-9; j_call: TRBJ2-3; clone_size: many; d_call: -; cdr3_nt: TGTGCCAGCAGCGGACGGATGGCGGATACGCAGTATTTT; cdr3_aa: CASSGRMADTQYF
v_call: TRBV12-3/TRBV12-4; j_call: TRBJ1-1; clone_size: many; d_call: -; cdr3_nt: TGTGCCAGCAGCCGGGACCGAGTGAACACTGAAGCTTTCTTT; cdr3_aa: CASSRDRVNTEAFF
v_call: TRBV4-2; j_call: TRBJ2-2; clone_size: -; d_call: TRBD2; cdr3_nt: TGTGCCAGCAGCCCAACCGGGACTAGCGCCACCGGGGAGCTGTTTTTT; cdr3_aa: CASSPTGTSATGELFF
v_call: TRBV27; j_call: TRBJ1-5; clone_size: few; d_call: -; cdr3_nt: TGTGCCAGCAGTTTAGTCCTGAGTGGTCAGCCCCAGCATTTT; cdr3_aa: CASSLVLSGQPQHF
v_call: TRBV6-2/TRBV6-3; j_call: TRBJ1-2; clone_size: -; d_call: -; cdr3_nt: TGTGCCAGCAGTTACCAATCCTTGGAGAGGCTGTACTATGGCTACACCTTC; cdr3_aa: CASSYQSLERLYYGYTF
v_call: TRBV3-1; j_call: TRBJ2-4; clone_size: -; d_call: TRBD2; cdr3_nt: TGTGCCAGCAGCCTCTCACGACTAGCGGGAGTCAAAAACATTCAGTACTTC; cdr3_aa: CASSLSRLAGVKNIQYF
v_call: TRBV19; j_call: TRBJ2-2; clone_size: few; d_call: -; cdr3_nt: TGTGCCAGTAGTACAACAGGAGGCGGGGAGCTGTTTTTT; cdr3_aa: CASSTTGGGELFF
v_call: TRBV12-3/TRBV12-4; j_call: TRBJ1-1; clone_size: many; d_call: TRBD1; cdr3_nt: TGTGCCAGCGTGCCCCGGGACAGGGTAATCCCGAACACTGAAGCTTTCTTT; cdr3_aa: CASVPRDRVIPNTEAFF
v_call: TRBV4-1; j_call: TRBJ1-4; clone_size: many; d_call: -; cdr3_nt: TGCGCCAGCAGCCAAGATGCGCACCGACCTGATAATGAAAAACTGTTTTTT; cdr3_aa: CASSQDAHRPDNEKLFF
v_call: TRBV9; j_call: TRBJ2-2; clone_size: -; d_call: -; cdr3_nt: TGTGCCAGCAGCGTAGAGGAGAGGGCATGGGAGCTGTTTTTT; cdr3_aa: CASSVEERAWELFF
v_call: TRBV9; j_call: TRBJ2-3; clone_size: many; d_call: TRBD1; cdr3_nt: TGTGCCAGCAGCGAACCGGGACAGGGGCGAGATACGCAGTATTTT; cdr3_aa: CASSEPGQGRDTQYF
v_call: TRBV6-2/TRBV6-3; j_call: TRBJ1-1; clone_size: many; d_call: TRBD1; cdr3_nt: TGTGCCAGCAGTTCTCCTCTATCAGGGGGGCAAGCTTTCTTT; cdr3_aa: CASSSPLSGGQAFF
v_call: TRBV4-1; j_call: TRBJ2-2; clone_size: many; d_call: -; cdr3_nt: TGCGCCAGCAGCCATTCTCCTGATAAATGGACCGGGGAGCTGTTTTTT; cdr3_aa: CASSHSPDKWTGELFF
v_call: TRBV9; j_call: TRBJ1-1; clone_size: many; d_call: TRBD1; cdr3_nt: TGTGCCAGCAGCGTAGACCCAGGGGGGAATACTGAAGCTTTCTTT; cdr3_aa: CASSVDPGGNTEAFF
v_call: TRBV30; j_call: TRBJ2-3; clone_size: many; d_call: -; cdr3_nt: TGTGCCTCTGAACTGGTCGCAGATACGCAGTATTTT; cdr3_aa: CASELVADTQYF
v_call: TRBV3-1; j_call: TRBJ2-1; clone_size: -; d_call: TRBD2; cdr3_nt: TGTGCCAGCAGCGGTCCGGGACTAGCGGGGGAAACCATGCCTTGGGTCTTC; cdr3_aa: CASSGPGLAGETMPWVF
v_call: TRBV7-9; j_call: TRBJ2-7; clone_size: many; d_call: -; cdr3_nt: TGTGCCAGCAGCTTAGATATTATCTACGAGCAGTACTTC; cdr3_aa: CASSLDIIYEQYF
v_call: TRBV28; j_call: TRBJ2-7; clone_size: -; d_call: TRBD2; cdr3_nt: TGTGCCAGCAGTCCGACAGCGGGAGATTACCCGGGGCAGTACTTC; cdr3_aa: CASSPTAGDYPGQYF
v_call: TRBV6-2/TRBV6-3; j_call: TRBJ2-1; clone_size: many; d_call: -; cdr3_nt: TGTGCCAGCAGTCGCCTGGTTCTAAACGGGAACGAGCAGTTCTTC; cdr3_aa: CASSRLVLNGNEQFF
v_call: TRBV28; j_call: TRBJ2-1; clone_size: many; d_call: TRBD2; cdr3_nt: TGTGCCAGCAGTTCGCCGGGACTAGCGGGAGAGGGCAATGAGCAGTTCTTC; cdr3_aa: CASSSPGLAGEGNEQFF
v_call: TRBV24-1; j_call: TRBJ1-5; clone_size: many; d_call: -; cdr3_nt: TGTGCTCAGAGGGGAATTAGCAATCAGCCCCAGCATTTT; cdr3_aa: CAQRGISNQPQHF
v_call: TRBV2; j_call: TRBJ1-6; clone_size: -; d_call: TRBD1; cdr3_nt: TGTGCCAGCAGCGGCAGACAGGGGGAGATTAATTCACCCCTCCACTTT; cdr3_aa: CASSGRQGEINSPLHF
v_call: TRBV5-1; j_call: TRBJ2-2; clone_size: many; d_call: -; cdr3_nt: TGCGCCAGCAGCTTCTTTGGATCGGCGAGCCCTGCGAACACCGGGGAGCTGTTTTTT; cdr3_aa: CASSFFGSASPANTGELFF
v_call: TRBV7-9; j_call: TRBJ2-7; clone_size: few; d_call: -; cdr3_nt: TGTGCCAGCAGCCCCGAGGGGGACGGAGCCTACGAGCAGTACTTC; cdr3_aa: CASSPEGDGAYEQYF
v_call: TRBV20-1; j_call: TRBJ2-7; clone_size: -; d_call: -; cdr3_nt: TGCAGTGCTAGAGATTTGAGAGGGGCCTCCTACGAGCAGTACTTC; cdr3_aa: CSARDLRGASYEQYF
v_call: TRBV3-1; j_call: TRBJ1-1; clone_size: many; d_call: -; cdr3_nt: TGTGCCAGCAGCCAAGTGCACGGTGAAGCTTTCTTT; cdr3_aa: CASSQVHGEAFF
v_call: TRBV29-1; j_call: TRBJ2-7; clone_size: many; d_call: -; cdr3_nt: TGCAGCGTCACGACAGACTCCTACGAGCAGTACTTC; cdr3_aa: CSVTTDSYEQYF
v_call: TRBV24-1; j_call: TRBJ1-1; clone_size: many; d_call: TRBD1; cdr3_nt: TGTGCCACCAGTGACACCGACAGGGTCGAAGCTTTCTTT; cdr3_aa: CATSDTDRVEAFF
v_call: TRBV28; j_call: TRBJ2-1; clone_size: -; d_call: -; cdr3_nt: TGTGCCAGCAGTTTACAGTACGACTACAATGAGCAGTTCTTC; cdr3_aa: CASSLQYDYNEQFF
v_call: TRBV7-9; j_call: TRBJ2-5; clone_size: many; d_call: -; cdr3_nt: TGTGCCAGCAGCTTAGTAGGGACCGAGTTAGATTTCCAAGAGACCCAGTACTTC; cdr3_aa: CASSLVGTELDFQETQYF
v_call: TRBV11-2; j_call: TRBJ2-5; clone_size: many; d_call: -; cdr3_nt: TGTGCCAGCAGCTTATTTCAGGGTTTGGCCCAAGAGACCCAGTACTTC; cdr3_aa: CASSLFQGLAQETQYF
v_call: TRBV6-1; j_call: TRBJ2-5; clone_size: -; d_call: -; cdr3_nt: TGTGCCAGCAGGTCAGGGTGGGAGACCCAGCACTTC; cdr3_aa: CASRSGWETQHF